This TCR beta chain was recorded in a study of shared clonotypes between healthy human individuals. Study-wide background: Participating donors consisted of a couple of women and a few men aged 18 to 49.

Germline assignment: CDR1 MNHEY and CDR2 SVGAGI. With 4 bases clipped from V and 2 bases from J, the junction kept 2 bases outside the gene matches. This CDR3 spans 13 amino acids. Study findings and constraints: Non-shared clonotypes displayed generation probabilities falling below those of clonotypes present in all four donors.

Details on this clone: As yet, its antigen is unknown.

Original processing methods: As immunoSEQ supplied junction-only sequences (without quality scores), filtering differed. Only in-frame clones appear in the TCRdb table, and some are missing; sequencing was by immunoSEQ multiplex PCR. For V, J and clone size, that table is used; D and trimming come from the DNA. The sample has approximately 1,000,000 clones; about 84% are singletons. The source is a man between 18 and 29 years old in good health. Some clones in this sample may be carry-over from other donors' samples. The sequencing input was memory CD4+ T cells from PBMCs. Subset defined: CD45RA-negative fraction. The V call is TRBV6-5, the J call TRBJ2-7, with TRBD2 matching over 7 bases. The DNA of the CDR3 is TGTGCCAGCAGTTGGAGCGGGGCCTACGAGCAGTACTTC. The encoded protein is CASSWSGAYEQYF.